Reported below is one TCR beta chain. Its antigen is currently unknown. The data originate from a study of T cells after yellow fever vaccination. About the study: Any fraction with a low cell number was prepared using SMART-Seq v4 Ultra Low Input. General observations from the study: Contaminants from the bulk population, in the form of abundant clonotypes, could be found in FACS-sorted repertoires.

Template switching with 5'RACE generated the TCR cDNA and added a universal primer site and UMIs. MiXCR was run by TCRdb on the 5' RACE reads, yielding one entry per CDR3 protein. The sample lists some 320,000 distinct CDR3 sequences, about 10% occurring once. Germline V CDR1 and CDR2: SGHNT, YYREEE (reference sequence). CDR3 length equals 14 residues. The V end lost 3 bases, the J end lost 8 bases, and 17 bases lay between the germline ends. The gene calls are TRBV5-4 and TRBJ1-2; D ambiguous. Material: CD4+ T cells sorted from PBMCs, obtained 45 days after the yellow fever booster vaccination. This receptor was obtained from a man between 18 and 35 years old who received the YFV17D yellow fever vaccine. The CDR3 reads CASSYVGAVSGYTF. The CDR3 DNA follows: TGTGCCAGCAGCTACGTAGGTGCGGTCAGCGGCTACACCTTC.